This T cell receptor (beta chain) is drawn from a study of CD8 T cells in Susac syndrome. The CDR3 loop spans 16 amino acids. The germline gives CDR1 SGHRS, CDR2 YFSETQ. V lost 5 bases and J 4 bases, leaving 22 bases between the germline ends. Study findings and constraints: As the study acknowledged, the number of individuals who were part of its TCR sequencing and HLA analysis was relatively small.

Controls were age- and sex-matched healthy donors. Remarks on this clonotype: Its antigen is not identified.

Reverse transcription used about 0.45 to 1 ug RNA and random hexamers. An immunoSEQ multiplex PCR generated amplified TCR beta CDR3 products spanning 54 Vbeta and 13 Jbeta. TCRdb fed the immunoSEQ multiplex PCR reads into MiXCR, producing one record per CDR3 protein. The sample has under 150,000 distinct CDR3 sequences, roughly 94% seen once; the top ten hold 0.27%. Material for sequencing was CD8+ T cells from PBMCs. The clonotype was recovered from a human donor in good health. This chain connects TRBV5-1 to TRBJ2-7, with a possible D match to TRBD1 (7 bases). The CDR3 DNA reads TGCGCCAGCAGGTCCTTGGGAGGACAGGACACTTACGAGCAGTACTTC. Protein: CASRSLGGQDTYEQYF.